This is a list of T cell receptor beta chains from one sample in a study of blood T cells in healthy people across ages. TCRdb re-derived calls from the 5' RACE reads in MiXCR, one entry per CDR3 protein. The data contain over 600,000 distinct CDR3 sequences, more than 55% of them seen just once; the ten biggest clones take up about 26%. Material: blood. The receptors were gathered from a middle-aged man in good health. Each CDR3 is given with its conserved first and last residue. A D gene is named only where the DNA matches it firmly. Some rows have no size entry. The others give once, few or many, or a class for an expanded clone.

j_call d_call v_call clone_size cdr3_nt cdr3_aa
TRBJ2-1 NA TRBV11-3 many TGTGCCAGCAGCTTAGCAGGGGAGGACAATGAGCAGTTCTTC CASSLAGEDNEQFF
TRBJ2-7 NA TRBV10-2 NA TGCGCCAGCAGTGAGTGGGCTAGTCCTCCCCCCTACGAGCAGTACTTC CASSEWASPPPYEQYF
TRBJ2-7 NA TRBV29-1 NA TGCAGCGTTGAATCGGGCTTCCAGAGCTCCTACGAGCACTACTTC CSVESGFQSSYEHYF
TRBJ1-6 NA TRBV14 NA TGTGCCAGCAGCCAGGGGCCACCACAAGCCTCCAATAATTCACCCCTCCACTTT CASSQGPPQASNNSPLHF
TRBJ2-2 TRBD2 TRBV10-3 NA TGTGCCATCACGACTAGCGGGGGCACCGGGGAGCTGTTTTTT CAITTSGGTGELFF
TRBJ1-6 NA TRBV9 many TGTGCCAGCAGCGTAATAGACTCCGGGGGGAATTCACCCCTCCACTTT CASSVIDSGGNSPLHF
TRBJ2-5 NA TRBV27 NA TGTGCCAGCAGTTCGTTGGTTGGGACCCAGTACTTC CASSSLVGTQYF
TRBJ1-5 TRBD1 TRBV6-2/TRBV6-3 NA TGTGCCAGCAGTTCCCAAAGACAGGGGGGAGGTGGCACTCAGCCCCAGCATTTT CASSSQRQGGGGTQPQHF
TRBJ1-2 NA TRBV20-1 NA TGCAGTGCTAGCCGGGGTCCCTATGGCTACACCTTC CSASRGPYGYTF
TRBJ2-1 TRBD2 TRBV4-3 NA TGCGCCAGCAGCCAAGAGGGACTAGCTGTAGAGACCCAGTTCTTC CASSQEGLAVETQFF
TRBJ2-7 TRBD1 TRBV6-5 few TGTGCCAGCGGTGAACAGGGGCCCTACGAGCAGTACTTC CASGEQGPYEQYF
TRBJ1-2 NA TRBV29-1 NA TGCAGCGTTGAACAGGGTGTGAACTATGGCTACACCTTC CSVEQGVNYGYTF
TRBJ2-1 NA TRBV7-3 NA TGTGCCAGCAGCCCCACACGGACCCCGTTGGATGAGCAGTTCTTC CASSPTRTPLDEQFF
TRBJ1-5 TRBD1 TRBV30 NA TGTGCCTGGAACCCTGACAGGGGGCGGGGGCCCCAGCATTTT CAWNPDRGRGPQHF
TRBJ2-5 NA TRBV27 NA TGTGCCAGCAGTTCCGGTCTTACGGCAGAGACCCAGTACTTC CASSSGLTAETQYF
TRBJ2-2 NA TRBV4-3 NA TGCGCCAGCAGCCAAGGGCAGGGGGGCACCGGGGAGCTGTTTTTT CASSQGQGGTGELFF
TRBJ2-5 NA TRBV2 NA TGTGCCAGCAGTGCCTCTCGGGTTTGGGAGACCCAGTACTTC CASSASRVWETQYF
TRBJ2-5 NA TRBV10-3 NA TGTGCCATCTCGGAACAGCAAGAGACCCAGTACTTC CAISEQQETQYF
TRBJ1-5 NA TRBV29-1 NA TGCAGCGCTGTTGTAGGGGGAAATCAGCCCCAGCATTTT CSAVVGGNQPQHF
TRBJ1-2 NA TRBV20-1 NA TGCAGTGCTAGAGTACAGGACCCCGGAGTCCATGGCTGCACCTTC CSARVQDPGVHGCTF
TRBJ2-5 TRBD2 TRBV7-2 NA TGTGCCAGCAGCTTAGCGCACGGGACTAGCACCAATGAGCAGTACTTC CASSLAHGTSTNEQYF
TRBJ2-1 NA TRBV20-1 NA TGCAGTGCTAGAGATTACAATGAGCAGTTCTTC CSARDYNEQFF
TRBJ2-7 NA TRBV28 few TGTGCCAGCAAGACGTTTAGGTACGAGCAGTACTTC CASKTFRYEQYF
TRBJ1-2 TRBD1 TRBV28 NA TGTGCCAGCAGGAGGGGACAGAGCTACACCTTC CASRRGQSYTF
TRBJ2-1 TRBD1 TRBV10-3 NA TGTGCCATCGCAAGACCGGGACAGGGCCCCTACGAGCAGTATTTC CAIARPGQGPYEQYF
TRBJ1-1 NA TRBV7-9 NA TGTGCCAGCAGCTTGCGTGAAGGAGAGAACACTGAAGCTTTCTTT CASSLREGENTEAFF
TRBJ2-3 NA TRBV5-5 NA TGTGCCAGCAGCTTGGAGGGACTCACTACCACAGATACGCAGTATTTT CASSLEGLTTTDTQYF
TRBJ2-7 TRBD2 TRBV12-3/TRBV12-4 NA TGTGCCAGCAGTCCTGGCGGGAGTGGCTACGAGCAGTACTTC CASSPGGSGYEQYF
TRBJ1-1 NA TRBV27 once TGTGCCAGCACCAAGGGCCCGGGGGGGACTGAAGCTTTCTTT CASTKGPGGTEAFF
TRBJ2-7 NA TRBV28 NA TGTGCCAGCAGGCGATCCGGGACACCCTACGAGCAGTACTTC CASRRSGTPYEQYF
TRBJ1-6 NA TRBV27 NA TGTGCCAGCAGTTTCAGGGAGGCCGGTTCACCCCTCCACTTT CASSFREAGSPLHF
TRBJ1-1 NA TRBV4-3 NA TGCGCCAGCAGCCAAGAACCAGGGAAGTACGCTGAAGCTTTCTTT CASSQEPGKYAEAFF
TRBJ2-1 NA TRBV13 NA TGTGCCAGCAACCGACTAGGTGAGGATGAGCAGTTCTTC CASNRLGEDEQFF
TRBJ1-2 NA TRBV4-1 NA TGCGCCAGCAGCCAAGAGGAAAATTCCTCCTATGGCTACACCTTC CASSQEENSSYGYTF
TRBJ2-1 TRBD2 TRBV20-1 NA TGCAGTGCTCCTAGGGCTAGCGGGGGATACAATGAGCAGTTCTTC CSAPRASGGYNEQFF
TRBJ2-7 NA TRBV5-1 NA TGCGCCAGCAGCTTGGAACCAGGAGTGTTGGGCTACGAGCAGTACTTC CASSLEPGVLGYEQYF
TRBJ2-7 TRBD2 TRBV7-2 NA TGTGCCAGCAGGATTAGCGGGAGTTACGCCTACGAGCAGTACTTC CASRISGSYAYEQYF
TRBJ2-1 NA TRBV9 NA TGTGCCAGCAGCGTAGCGGGAGTGTGGAATGAGCAGTTCTTC CASSVAGVWNEQFF
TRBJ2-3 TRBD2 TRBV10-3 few TGTGCCATCAGTGAGCTGCAGAGCGGGGGTTTCACAGATACGCAGTATTTT CAISELQSGGFTDTQYF
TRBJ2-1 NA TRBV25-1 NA TGTGCCAGCAGTGAAAAGCCAGAGGCCTACAATGAGCAGTTCTTC CASSEKPEAYNEQFF
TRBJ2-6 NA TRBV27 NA TGTGCCACCAAAAGGGCACCATTCTCTGGGGCCAACGTCCTGACTTTC CATKRAPFSGANVLTF
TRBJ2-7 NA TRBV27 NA TGTGCCAGCAGTAACAAGGGGCACGAGCAGTACTTC CASSNKGHEQYF
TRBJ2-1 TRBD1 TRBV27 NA TGTGCCAGCAGGCCGGGACAGGGTCTAGTCTACAATGAGCAGTTCTTC CASRPGQGLVYNEQFF
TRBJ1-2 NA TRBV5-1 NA TGCGCCAGCAGCTGGCGGACTGAGCGGCGGTATGGCTACACCTTC CASSWRTERRYGYTF
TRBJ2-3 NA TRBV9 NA TGTGCCAGCAGCGTAGACCCACAGGGATTACCCACAGATACGCAGTATTTT CASSVDPQGLPTDTQYF
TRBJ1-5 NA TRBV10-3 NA TGTGCCACAAGGGATCCGGGGAGCAATCAGCCCCAGCATTTT CATRDPGSNQPQHF